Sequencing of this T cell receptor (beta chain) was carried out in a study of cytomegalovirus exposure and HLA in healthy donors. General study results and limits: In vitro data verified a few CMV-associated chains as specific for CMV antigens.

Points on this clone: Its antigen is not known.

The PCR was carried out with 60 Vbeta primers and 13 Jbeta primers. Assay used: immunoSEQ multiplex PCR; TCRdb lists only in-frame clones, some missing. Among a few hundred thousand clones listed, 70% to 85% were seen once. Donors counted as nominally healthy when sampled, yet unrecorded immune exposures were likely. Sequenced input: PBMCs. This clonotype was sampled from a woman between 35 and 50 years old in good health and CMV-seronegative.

The CDR3 loop reads CASGLGGTEAFF. CDR3 sequence (DNA): TGTGCCAGCGGACTTGGGGGGACTGAAGCTTTCTTT. The rearrangement uses TRBV6-5 and TRBJ1-1, with D perhaps matching TRBD1 (5 bases). Germline-derived CDR1 and CDR2 are MNHEY and SVGAGI. V shed 8 bases and J shed 5 bases, with 12 bases lying between them. This CDR3 spans 12 amino acids.